This T cell receptor (beta chain) was sequenced during a study of OX40 agonist ivuxolimab in advanced cancers. Study findings and constraints: Antigen specificity of clonally expanded peripheral T cells was not established. Clonal expansion from baseline to week 6 occurred in both CD4+ and CD8+ T cells. Fewer expanded clones were found on average in CD4+ than in CD8+ T cells.

This clone showed up just a few times. Its antigen is unidentified. The CDR3 contains 15 residues. Germline assignment: CDR1 MNHNY and CDR2 SVGAGI (reference sequence). V dropped 0 bases and J dropped 5; count of bases not matched to a gene: 3. This table comes from immunoSEQ multiplex PCR, and its TCRdb copy is limited to in-frame clones, with some not included. The sample includes 40,000 to 45,000 clones, approximately 92% seen only once; the top ten take under 5.5%. The J gene is TRBJ2-1, the V gene TRBV6-6, with TRBD2 matching over 8 bases. The source is an adult with an advanced solid tumor such as melanoma, head and neck, liver or kidney cancer. Source: CD4+ or CD8+ T cells sorted from blood, taken in a trial of the OX40 agonist ivuxolimab. This CDR3 reads CASSYSLAVDNEQFF. The DNA for the CDR3 is TGTGCCAGCAGTTACTCACTAGCGGTAGACAATGAGCAGTTCTTC.